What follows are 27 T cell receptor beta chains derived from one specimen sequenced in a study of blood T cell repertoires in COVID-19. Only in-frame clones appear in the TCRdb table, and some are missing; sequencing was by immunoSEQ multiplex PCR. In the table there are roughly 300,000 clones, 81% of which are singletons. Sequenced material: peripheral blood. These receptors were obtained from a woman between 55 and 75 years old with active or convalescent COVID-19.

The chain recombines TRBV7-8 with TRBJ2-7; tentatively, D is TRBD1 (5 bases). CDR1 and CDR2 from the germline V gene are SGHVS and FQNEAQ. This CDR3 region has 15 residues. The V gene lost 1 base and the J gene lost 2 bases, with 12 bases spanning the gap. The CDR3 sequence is CASSLEQVGPYEQYF. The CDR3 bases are TGTGCCAGCAGCTTAGAACAGGTCGGTCCCTACGAGCAGTACTTC. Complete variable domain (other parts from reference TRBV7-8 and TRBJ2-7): GAGVSQSPRYKVAKRGQDVALRCDPISGHVSLFWYQQALGQGPEFLTYFQNEAQLDKSGLPSDRFFAERPEGSVSTLKIQRTQQEDSAVYLCASSLEQVGPYEQYFGPGTRLTVT.

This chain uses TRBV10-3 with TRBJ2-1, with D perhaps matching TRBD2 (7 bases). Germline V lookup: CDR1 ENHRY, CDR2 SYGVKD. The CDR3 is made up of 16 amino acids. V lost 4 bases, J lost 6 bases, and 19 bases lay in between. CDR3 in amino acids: CAISGSGGGGGNEQFF. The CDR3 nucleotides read TGTGCCATCAGTGGGAGTGGCGGGGGCGGGGGCAATGAGCAGTTCTTC.

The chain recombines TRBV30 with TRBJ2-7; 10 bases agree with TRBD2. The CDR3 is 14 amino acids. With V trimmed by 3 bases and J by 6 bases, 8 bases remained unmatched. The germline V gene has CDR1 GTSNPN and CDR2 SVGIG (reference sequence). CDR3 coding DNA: TGTGCCTGGAGGACGGAGCGGGGGGGCCGCGAGCAGTACTTC. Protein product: CAWRTERGGREQYF.

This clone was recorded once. The CDR3 protein is CASSHFNGQGLSYEQYF. The CDR3 DNA reads as TGTGCCAGCAGTCACTTTAATGGACAGGGGCTTTCCTACGAGCAGTACTTC. The chain couples TRBV14 to TRBJ2-7, with 9 bases identical to TRBD1. Per germline, CDR1 SGHDN and CDR2 FVKESK. The CDR3 consists of 17 residues. Trimming removed 6 bases from V and 1 base from J; junction bases left unmatched: 13. Full variable domain (outside the CDR3, taken from reference TRBV14 and TRBJ2-7): EAGVTQFPSHSVIEKGQTVTLRCDPISGHDNLYWYRRVMGKEIKFLLHFVKESKQDESGMPNNRFLAERTGGTYSTLKVQPAELEDSGVYFCASSHFNGQGLSYEQYFGPGTRLTVT.

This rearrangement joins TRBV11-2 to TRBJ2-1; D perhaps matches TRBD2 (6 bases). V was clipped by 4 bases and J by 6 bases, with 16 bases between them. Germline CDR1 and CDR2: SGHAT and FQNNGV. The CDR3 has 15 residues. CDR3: CASSSSVGWGNEQFF. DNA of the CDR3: TGTGCCAGCAGCTCTAGCGTTGGCTGGGGCAATGAGCAGTTCTTC.

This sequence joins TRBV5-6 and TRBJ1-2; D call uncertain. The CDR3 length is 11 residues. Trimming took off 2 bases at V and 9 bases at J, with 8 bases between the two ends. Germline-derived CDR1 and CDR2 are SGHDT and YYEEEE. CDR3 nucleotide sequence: TGTGCCAGCAGCTTCACGGGAAGCTACACCTTC. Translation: CASSFTGSYTF.

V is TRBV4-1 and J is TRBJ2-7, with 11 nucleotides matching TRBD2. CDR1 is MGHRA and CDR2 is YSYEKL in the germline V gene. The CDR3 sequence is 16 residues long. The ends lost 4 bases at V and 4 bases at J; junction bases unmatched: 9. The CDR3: CASSPGHSGGAYEQYF. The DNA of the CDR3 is TGCGCCAGCAGCCCAGGGCATAGCGGGGGGGCTTACGAGCAGTACTTC.

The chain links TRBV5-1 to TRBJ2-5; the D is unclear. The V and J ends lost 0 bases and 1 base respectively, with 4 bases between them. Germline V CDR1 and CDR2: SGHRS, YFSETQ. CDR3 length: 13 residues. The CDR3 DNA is TGCGCCAGCAGCTTGGACGGCCAAGAGACCCAGTACTTC. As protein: CASSLDGQETQYF.

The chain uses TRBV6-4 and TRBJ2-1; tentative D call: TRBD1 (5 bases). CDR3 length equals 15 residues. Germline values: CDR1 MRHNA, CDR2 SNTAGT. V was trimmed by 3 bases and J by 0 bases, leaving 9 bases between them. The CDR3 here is CASSEGHFSYNEQFF. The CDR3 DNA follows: TGTGCCAGCAGTGAAGGACACTTCTCCTACAATGAGCAGTTCTTC.

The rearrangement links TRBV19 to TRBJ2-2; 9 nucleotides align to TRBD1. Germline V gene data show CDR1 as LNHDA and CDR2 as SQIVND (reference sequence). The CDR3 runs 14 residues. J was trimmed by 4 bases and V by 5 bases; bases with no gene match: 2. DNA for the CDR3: TGTGCCAGTAGTCGGACAGGGGTCACCGGGGAGCTGTTTTTT. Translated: CASSRTGVTGELFF.

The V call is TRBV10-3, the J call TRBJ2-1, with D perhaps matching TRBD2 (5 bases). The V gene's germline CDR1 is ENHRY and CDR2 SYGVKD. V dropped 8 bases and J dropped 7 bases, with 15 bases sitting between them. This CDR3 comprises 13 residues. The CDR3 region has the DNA TGTGCCATCGGGTTGGGCGGGCGGAATGAGCAGTTCTTC. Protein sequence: CAIGLGGRNEQFF.

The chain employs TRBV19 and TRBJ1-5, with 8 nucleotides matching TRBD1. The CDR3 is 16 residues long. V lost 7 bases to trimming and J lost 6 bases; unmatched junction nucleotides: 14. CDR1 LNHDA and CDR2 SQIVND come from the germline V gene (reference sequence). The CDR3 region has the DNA TGTGCCAGTACCTCAATCGACAGGGGCGGGGGTCAGCCCCAGCATTTT. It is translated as CASTSIDRGGGQPQHF. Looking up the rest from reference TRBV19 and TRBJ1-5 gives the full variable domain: DGGITQSPKYLFRKEGQNVTLSCEQNLNHDAMYWYRQDPGQGLRLIYYSQIVNDFQKGDIAEGYSVSREKKESFPLTVTSAQKNPTAFYLCASTSIDRGGGQPQHFGDGTRLSIL.

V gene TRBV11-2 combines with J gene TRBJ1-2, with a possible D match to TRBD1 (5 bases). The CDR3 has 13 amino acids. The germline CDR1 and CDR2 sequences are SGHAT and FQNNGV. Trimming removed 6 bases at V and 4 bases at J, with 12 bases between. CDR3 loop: CASREGYGYGYTF. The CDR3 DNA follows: TGTGCCAGCAGGGAGGGGTACGGCTATGGCTACACCTTC.

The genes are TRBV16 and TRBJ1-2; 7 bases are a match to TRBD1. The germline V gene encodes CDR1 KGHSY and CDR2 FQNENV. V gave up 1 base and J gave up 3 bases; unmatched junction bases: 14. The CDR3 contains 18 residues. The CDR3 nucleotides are TGTGCCAGCAGCCAATGGAGGGAAAGGGGGCCTCCCTACTATGGCTACACCTTC. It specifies CASSQWRERGPPYYGYTF.

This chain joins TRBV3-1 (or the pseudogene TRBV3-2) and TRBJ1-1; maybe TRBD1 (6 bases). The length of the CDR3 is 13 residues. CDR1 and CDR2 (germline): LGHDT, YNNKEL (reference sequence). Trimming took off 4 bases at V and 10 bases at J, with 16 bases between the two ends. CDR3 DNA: TGTGCCAGCAGCCCAGACCCCAGGGGTACAGCTTTCTTT. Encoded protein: CASSPDPRGTAFF.

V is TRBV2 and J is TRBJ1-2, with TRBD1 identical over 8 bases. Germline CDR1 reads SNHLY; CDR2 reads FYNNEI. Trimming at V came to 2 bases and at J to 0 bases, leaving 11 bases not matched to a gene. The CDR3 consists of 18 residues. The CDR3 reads CASSEPSGTGLANYGYTF. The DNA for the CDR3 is TGTGCCAGCAGTGAACCCTCCGGGACAGGTTTAGCTAACTATGGCTACACCTTC.

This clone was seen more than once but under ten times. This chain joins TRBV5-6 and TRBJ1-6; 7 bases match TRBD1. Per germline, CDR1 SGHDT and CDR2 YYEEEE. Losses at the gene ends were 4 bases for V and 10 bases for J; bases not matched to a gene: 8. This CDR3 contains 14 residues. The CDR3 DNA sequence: TGTGCCAGCAGCCAGGCAGGGGGAAGGTCACCCCTCCACTTT. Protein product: CASSQAGGRSPLHF.

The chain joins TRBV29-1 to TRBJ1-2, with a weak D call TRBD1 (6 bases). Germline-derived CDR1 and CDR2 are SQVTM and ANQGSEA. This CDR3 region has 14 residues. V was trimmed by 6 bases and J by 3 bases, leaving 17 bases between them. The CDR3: CSVVQGGGYYGYTF. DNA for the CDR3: TGCAGCGTCGTGCAAGGGGGTGGTTACTATGGCTACACCTTC.

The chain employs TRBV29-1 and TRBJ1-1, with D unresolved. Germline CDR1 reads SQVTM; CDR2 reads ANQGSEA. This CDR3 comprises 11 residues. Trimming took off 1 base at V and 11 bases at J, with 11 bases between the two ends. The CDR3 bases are TGCAGCGTTGAAGGAGAGGCGTCGGCTTTCTTT. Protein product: CSVEGEASAFF.

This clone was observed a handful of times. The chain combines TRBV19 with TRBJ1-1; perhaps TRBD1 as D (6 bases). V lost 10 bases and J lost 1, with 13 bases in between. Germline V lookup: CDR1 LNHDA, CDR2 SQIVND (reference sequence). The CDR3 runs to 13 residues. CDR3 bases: TGTGCCATAGCTCAGGGGCAGAACACTGAAGCTTTCTTT. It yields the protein CAIAQGQNTEAFF.

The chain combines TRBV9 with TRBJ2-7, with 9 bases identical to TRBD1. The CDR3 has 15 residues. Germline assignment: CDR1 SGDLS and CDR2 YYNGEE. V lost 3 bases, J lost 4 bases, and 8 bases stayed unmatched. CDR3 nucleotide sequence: TGTGCCAGCAGCGCCGGGGGGACAGGGATTTACGAGCAGTACTTC. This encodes CASSAGGTGIYEQYF.

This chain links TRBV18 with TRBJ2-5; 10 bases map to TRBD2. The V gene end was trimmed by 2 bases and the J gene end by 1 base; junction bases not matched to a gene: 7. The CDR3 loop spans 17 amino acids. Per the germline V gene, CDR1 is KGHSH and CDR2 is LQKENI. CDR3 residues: CASSPFASGGLQETQYF. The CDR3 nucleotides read TGTGCCAGCTCACCATTCGCTAGCGGGGGACTCCAAGAGACCCAGTACTTC.

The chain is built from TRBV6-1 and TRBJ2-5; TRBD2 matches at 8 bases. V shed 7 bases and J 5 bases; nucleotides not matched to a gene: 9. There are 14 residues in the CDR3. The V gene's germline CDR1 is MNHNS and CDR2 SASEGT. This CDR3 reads CASTRGGGTETQYF. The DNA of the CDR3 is TGTGCCAGCACTCGGGGGGGAGGGACGGAGACCCAGTACTTC.

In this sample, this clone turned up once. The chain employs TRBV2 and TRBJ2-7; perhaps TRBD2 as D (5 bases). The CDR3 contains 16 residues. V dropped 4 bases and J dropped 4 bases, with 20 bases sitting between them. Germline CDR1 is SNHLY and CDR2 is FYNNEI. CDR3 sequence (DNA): TGTGCCAGCAGTGTCCAGCCGTTCGGGGTGGGTTACGAGCAGTACTTC. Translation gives CASSVQPFGVGYEQYF. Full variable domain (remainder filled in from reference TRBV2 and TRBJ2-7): EPEVTQTPSHQVTQMGQEVILRCVPISNHLYFYWYRQILGQKVEFLVSFYNNEISEKSEIFDDQFSVERPDGSNFTLKIRSTKLEDSAMYFCASSVQPFGVGYEQYFGPGTRLTVT.

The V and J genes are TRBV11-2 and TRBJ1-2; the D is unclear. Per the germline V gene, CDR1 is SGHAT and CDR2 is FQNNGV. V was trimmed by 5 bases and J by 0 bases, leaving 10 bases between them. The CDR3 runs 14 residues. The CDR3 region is CASSRLGSNYGYTF. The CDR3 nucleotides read TGTGCCAGCAGCCGACTAGGATCTAACTATGGCTACACCTTC. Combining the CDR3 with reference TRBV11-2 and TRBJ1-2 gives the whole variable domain EAGVAQSPRYKIIEKRQSVAFWCNPISGHATLYWYQQILGQGPKLLIQFQNNGVVDDSQLPKDRFSAERLKGVDSTLKIQPAKLEDSAVYLCASSRLGSNYGYTFGSGTRLTVV.

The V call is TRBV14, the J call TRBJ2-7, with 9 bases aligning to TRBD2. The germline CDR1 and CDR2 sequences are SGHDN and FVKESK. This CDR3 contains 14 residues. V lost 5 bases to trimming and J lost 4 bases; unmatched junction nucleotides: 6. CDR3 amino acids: CASSWSGGRYEQYF. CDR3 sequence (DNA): TGTGCCAGCAGCTGGAGCGGGGGGAGGTACGAGCAGTACTTC. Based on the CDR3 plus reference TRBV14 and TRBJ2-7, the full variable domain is EAGVTQFPSHSVIEKGQTVTLRCDPISGHDNLYWYRRVMGKEIKFLLHFVKESKQDESGMPNNRFLAERTGGTYSTLKVQPAELEDSGVYFCASSWSGGRYEQYFGPGTRLTVT.

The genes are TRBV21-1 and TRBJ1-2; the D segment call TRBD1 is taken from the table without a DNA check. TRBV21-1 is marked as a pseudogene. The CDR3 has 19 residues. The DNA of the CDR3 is TGTGCCAGCAGAAGCTTTCTAGGACAGCACTTTCGGGGCTTTGGTGGCTACACCTTC. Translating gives CASRSFLGQHFRGFGGYTF.